This T cell receptor (beta chain) was sequenced for a study of cytomegalovirus exposure and HLA in healthy donors. Study-wide points: In a later analysis, an Asian-associated ancestry cluster reportedly showed fewer N-insertions than the approximately 700-donor mean.

The PCR was carried out with 60 Vbeta primers and 13 Jbeta primers. Sequenced by immunoSEQ multiplex PCR; TCRdb stores in-frame clones only, minus some. This sample has about 160,000 clones, with 75% to 85% found just once. With respect to this clone: The antigen is unknown.

The TCR comes from a woman between 18 and 29 years old in good health and CMV-seronegative. Sequencing was done on a sample of PBMCs.

The CDR3 region is CASSGQGRGELFF. The CDR3 nucleotides are TGCGCCAGCAGCGGACAGGGTCGGGGGGAGCTGTTTTTT. The chain is built from TRBV4-1 and TRBJ2-2; 8 nucleotides line up with TRBD1. The V and J ends lost 5 bases and 8 bases, in that order; junction bases with no gene match: 4. Germline V gene data show CDR1 as MGHRA and CDR2 as YSYEKL. The CDR3 sequence is 13 residues long.